A single sample is the source of the 10 T cell receptor beta chains below, sequenced in a study of blood T cells in healthy people across ages. A sample-barcoded 5' primer and a J-beta primer mix were used in a second PCR of roughly 6 to 11 cycles. Each CDR3 protein is one row after TCRdb ran MiXCR on the 5' RACE reads. The repertoire consists of about 1,800,000 distinct CDR3 sequences, with over 25% occurring once and the leading ten covering roughly 8%. The source material was blood. Source of these receptors: a young woman in good health.

This clonotype has at least ten counts. The V call is TRBV5-5, the J call TRBJ2-3; D might be TRBD2 (5 bases). V lost 0 bases, J lost 1 base, and 12 bases lay in between. Germline-derived CDR1 and CDR2 are SGHKS and YYEKEE (reference sequence). This CDR3 region has 16 residues. The DNA of the CDR3 is TGTGCCAGCAGCTTGGGACACGGGATCCGCACAGATACGCAGTATTTT. It codes for CASSLGHGIRTDTQYF. The full variable domain, with the rest looked up from reference TRBV5-5 and TRBJ2-3, is DAGVTQSPTHLIKTRGQQVTLRCSPISGHKSVSWYQQVLGQGPQFIFQYYEKEERGRGNFPDRFSARQFPNYSSELNVNALLLGDSALYLCASSLGHGIRTDTQYFGPGTRLTVL.

Of note for this clonotype: Germline is not matched at one junction end, which may reflect a read error. This rearrangement joins TRBV12-3 or TRBV12-4 to TRBJ2-3; the match to TRBD2 covers 7 bases. The CDR3 is 16 amino acids. For the CDR3, the DNA is TGTGCCTGCAGTTTAGACGAGGGGAGGGTCGCAGATACGCAGTATTTT. Its translation is CACSLDEGRVADTQYF.

In its sample, this clonotype was seen many times. The chain couples TRBV5-6 to TRBJ2-5, with 7 bases identical to TRBD1. Germline V gene sequence: CDR1 SGHDT, CDR2 YYEEEE. The CDR3 length is 15 residues. J gave up 4 bases and V 7 bases, and 13 bases lay outside the gene matches. The CDR3 nucleotides read TGTGCCAGCCTGAGGGGGCAGGGCCGTCTAGAGACCCAGTACTTC. This gives the protein CASLRGQGRLETQYF.

The chain carries TRBV7-2 and TRBJ2-3, with D uncertain. Germline V gives CDR1 SGHTA, CDR2 FQGNSA. The CDR3 runs to 15 residues. V lost 5 bases to trimming and J lost 2 bases, with 14 bases between them. This CDR3 reads CASSETPSHTDTQYF. The CDR3 region has the DNA TGTGCCAGCAGCGAGACTCCCTCCCACACAGATACGCAGTATTTT.

This clonotype was detected a few times. The chain links TRBV20-1 to TRBJ2-1, with 7 nucleotides matching TRBD1. The CDR3 has 15 residues. Germline loops: CDR1 DFQATT, CDR2 SNEGSKA (reference sequence). With 6 bases clipped from V and 4 bases from J, the junction kept 12 bases outside the gene matches. The CDR3 here is CSAPLGGRGYNEQFF. In DNA form, the CDR3 reads TGCAGTGCCCCTCTAGGGGGCAGAGGTTACAATGAGCAGTTCTTC.

The chain uses TRBV9 and TRBJ2-2, with a possible D match to TRBD1 (6 bases). From germline, CDR1 is SGDLS and CDR2 YYNGEE. The V end was cut by 4 bases, the J end by 6 bases, with 13 bases between. This CDR3 contains 14 residues. CDR3 DNA sequence: TGTGCCAGCAGCCCGATGACAGGTGCCGGGGAGCTGTTTTTT. Protein sequence: CASSPMTGAGELFF. The variable domain in full, completed from reference TRBV9 and TRBJ2-2, reads DSGVTQTPKHLITATGQRVTLRCSPRSGDLSVYWYQQSLDQGLQFLIQYYNGEERAKGNILERFSAQQFPDLHSELNLSSLELGDSALYFCASSPMTGAGELFFGEGSRLTVL.

Remarks on this clonotype: One end of the junction does not line up with germline, which may come from a read error. The V call is TRBV12-3 or TRBV12-4, the J call TRBJ2-5; 7 bases agree with TRBD1. The J call may not be correct, given that the DNA end is closer to TRBJ2-7. This CDR3 has 13 residues. For the CDR3, the DNA is TGTGTCAGCAGTTTCGACAGGGCCTACGAGCAGTACTTC. Translating gives CVSSFDRAYEQYF.

This clonotype came up many times. The chain employs TRBV29-1 and TRBJ2-5; unclear D gene. The germline CDR1 and CDR2 sequences are SQVTM and ANQGSEA. The germline V and J ends were trimmed by 6 bases and 5 bases, with 10 bases remaining between them. The CDR3 runs 11 residues. The CDR3 sequence is CSVAQEETQYF. DNA for the CDR3: TGCAGCGTGGCCCAGGAGGAGACCCAGTACTTC.

This clonotype turned up a few times. The chain links TRBV2 to TRBJ2-5; TRBD1 might be the D (6 bases). This CDR3 is 14 amino acids long. The V end was cut by 0 bases, the J end by 5 bases, with 10 bases between. The V gene's germline CDR1 is SNHLY and CDR2 FYNNEI. CDR3: CASSEASRGETQYF. The DNA for the CDR3 is TGTGCCAGCAGTGAAGCGTCAAGGGGGGAGACCCAGTACTTC.

The rearrangement joins TRBV20-1 to TRBJ2-1; TRBD2 agrees at 12 bases. This CDR3 has 18 amino acids. CDR1 is DFQATT and CDR2 is SNEGSKA in the germline V gene (reference sequence). J gave up 1 base and V 4 bases, and 11 bases lay outside the gene matches. Here the CDR3 DNA reads TGCAGTGCTAACCCGGGACTAGCGGGTTCCGGTTCCTACAATGAGCAGTTCTTC. This codes for CSANPGLAGSGSYNEQFF.